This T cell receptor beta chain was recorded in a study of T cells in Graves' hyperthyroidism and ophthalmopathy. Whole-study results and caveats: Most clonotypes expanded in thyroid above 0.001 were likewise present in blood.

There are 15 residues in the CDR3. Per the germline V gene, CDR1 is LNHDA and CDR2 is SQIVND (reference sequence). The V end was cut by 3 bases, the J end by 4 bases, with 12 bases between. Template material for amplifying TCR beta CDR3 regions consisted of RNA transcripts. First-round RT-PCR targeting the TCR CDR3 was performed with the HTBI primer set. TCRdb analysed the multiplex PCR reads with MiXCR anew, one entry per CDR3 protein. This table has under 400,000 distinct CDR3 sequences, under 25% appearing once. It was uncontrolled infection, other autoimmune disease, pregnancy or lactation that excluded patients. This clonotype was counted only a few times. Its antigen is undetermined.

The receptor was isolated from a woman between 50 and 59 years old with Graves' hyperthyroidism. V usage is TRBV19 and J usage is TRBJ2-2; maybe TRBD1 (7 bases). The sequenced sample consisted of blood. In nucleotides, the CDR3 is TGTGCCAGTAGTATCAAGCAGGGGGGCACCGGGGAGCTGTTTTTT. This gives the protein CASSIKQGGTGELFF. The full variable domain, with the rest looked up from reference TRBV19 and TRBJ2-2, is DGGITQSPKYLFRKEGQNVTLSCEQNLNHDAMYWYRQDPGQGLRLIYYSQIVNDFQKGDIAEGYSVSREKKESFPLTVTSAQKNPTAFYLCASSIKQGGTGELFFGEGSRLTVL.